The 30 T cell receptor beta chains below were found in one sample sequenced in a study of blood T cell repertoires in COVID-19. Some clones are missing from TCRdb's copy, which holds only in-frame ones; the method was immunoSEQ multiplex PCR. The table has 110,000 to 150,000 clones, under 90% seen once. Sequencing was performed on peripheral blood. All receptors come from a man between 65 and 80 years old who had recovered from COVID-19.

This chain joins TRBV30 and TRBJ1-2; 9 positions match TRBD1. Germline trimming cut 3 bases from V and 5 bases from J; bases unmatched to any gene: 7. The CDR3 is 14 amino acids. Germline V lookup: CDR1 GTSNPN, CDR2 SVGIG (reference sequence). The CDR3 region has the DNA TGTGCCTGGAGGGCCGGGACAGGGAGGTATGGCTACACCTTC. This encodes CAWRAGTGRYGYTF.

This chain links TRBV9 with TRBJ2-1; 7 nucleotides agree with TRBD2. CDR3 length: 15 residues. Per germline, CDR1 SGDLS and CDR2 YYNGEE. J lost 3 bases, V lost 4 bases, and 7 bases had no gene match. The CDR3 DNA reads TGTGCCAGCAGCACCAGCGGGACCGTCTACAATGAGCAGTTCTTC. Its protein product is CASSTSGTVYNEQFF.

This clone was counted only a few times. The rearrangement joins TRBV6-4 to TRBJ2-1; 9 bases align to TRBD1. Germline assignment: CDR1 MRHNA and CDR2 SNTAGT. Losses at the gene ends were 0 bases for V and 3 bases for J; bases not matched to a gene: 0. The CDR3 is 15 amino acids. The CDR3 bases are TGTGCCAGCAGTGACTCGACAGGGGGCTACAATGAGCAGTTCTTC. This codes for CASSDSTGGYNEQFF.

This clone is labeled medium-sized. The J gene is TRBJ1-1, the V gene TRBV20-1; TRBD1 matches at 7 bases. The germline CDR1 and CDR2 sequences are DFQATT and SNEGSKA (reference sequence). The CDR3 consists of 11 residues. Unmatched junction bases numbered 4, after V lost 8 bases and J lost 4 bases. Here the CDR3 DNA reads TGCAGTACAGGGGAAGGCACTGAAGCTTTCTTT. Amino acids: CSTGEGTEAFF.

The chain has TRBV5-6 and TRBJ2-7; D remains ambiguous. Trimming removed 5 bases from V and 3 bases from J, with 9 bases in between. Germline CDR1 reads SGHDT; CDR2 reads YYEEEE. CDR3 length: 12 amino acids. This CDR3 reads CASSSSLYEQYF. In DNA form, the CDR3 reads TGTGCCAGCAGTAGCAGCCTCTACGAGCAGTACTTC.

This chain joins TRBV27 and TRBJ2-1; 8 bases match TRBD1. This CDR3 comprises 14 residues. The V and J ends lost 6 bases and 0 bases, in that order; junction bases with no gene match: 1. CDR1 and CDR2 (germline): MNHEY, SMNVEV (reference sequence). CDR3 nucleotides: TGTGCCAGCAGAGACAGGGGCTCCTACAATGAGCAGTTCTTC. Protein sequence: CASRDRGSYNEQFF.

This chain connects TRBV30 to TRBJ2-7; a possible D gene is TRBD2 (6 bases). Germline CDR1 and CDR2: GTSNPN and SVGIG (reference sequence). Trimming stripped 2 bases from V and 0 bases from J, with 8 bases between. The CDR3 covers 13 residues. The CDR3 spells CAWSLGGSYEQYF. The CDR3 bases are TGTGCCTGGAGTCTGGGGGGCTCCTACGAGCAGTACTTC.

V gene TRBV11-3 combines with J gene TRBJ2-7, with 9 bases that match TRBD2. The J segment lost 5 bases and the V segment lost 2 bases, leaving 7 bases of the junction unmatched. Germline assignment: CDR1 SGHNT and CDR2 YENEEA. The CDR3 has 15 amino acids. The chain's CDR3 is CASSLSASGDHEQYF. In DNA form, the CDR3 reads TGTGCCAGCAGCTTATCGGCTAGCGGGGACCACGAGCAGTACTTC.

This clone was detected only once. The rearrangement joins TRBV4-1 to TRBJ1-4; D not resolved. In germline, CDR1 is MGHRA, CDR2 YSYEKL. V lost 4 bases to trimming and J lost 0 bases, with 12 bases between them. The CDR3 runs to 16 residues. The DNA of the CDR3 is TGCGCCAGCAGCCGGGCGGGCGTACCAACTAATGAAAAACTGTTTTTT. This gives the protein CASSRAGVPTNEKLFF.

The V and J genes are TRBV2 and TRBJ2-1; TRBD1 agrees at 8 bases. The ends lost 4 bases at V and 8 bases at J; junction bases unmatched: 13. This CDR3 is built from 16 residues. Germline values: CDR1 SNHLY, CDR2 FYNNEI. For the CDR3, the DNA is TGTGCCAGCAGTGGCTGGCGAACTGGACAGGGTGATGAGCAGTTCTTC. Encoded protein: CASSGWRTGQGDEQFF.

This clone was seen a few times. The CDR3: CASSPGQGTSYTQYF. The CDR3 DNA reads TGTGCCAGCAGCCCGGGACAGGGGACTAGTTATACGCAGTATTTT. The chain is built from TRBV27 and TRBJ2-3; 10 positions match TRBD1. Germline CDR1 and CDR2: MNHEY and SMNVEV (reference sequence). The trim removed 6 bases at V and 7 bases at J, leaving 10 bases unmatched. This CDR3 comprises 15 residues.

This clone was picked up a small number of times. The V gene is TRBV19, the J gene TRBJ2-7; D not resolved. Germline CDR1 LNHDA, CDR2 SQIVND (reference sequence). V lost 7 bases and J 0 bases, leaving 10 bases between the germline ends. The CDR3 contains 13 residues. The CDR3: CASKSPGSYEQYF. The CDR3 DNA reads as TGTGCCAGTAAATCCCCAGGCTCCTACGAGCAGTACTTC.

This clone was recorded once. The chain has TRBV7-9 and TRBJ2-1, with a tentative D call TRBD2 (5 bases). This CDR3 comprises 14 residues. Deletions cut 0 bases from V and 6 bases from J, with 9 bases between. CDR1 SEHNR and CDR2 FQNEAQ come from the germline V gene (reference sequence). The DNA for the CDR3 is TGTGCCAGCAGCTTAGCGGGGAGTGGCAATGAGCAGTTCTTC. It encodes CASSLAGSGNEQFF.

V and J are TRBV7-6 and TRBJ1-6, with 10 bases that match TRBD1. Germline V gives CDR1 SGHVS, CDR2 FNYEAQ. The V gene end was trimmed by 5 bases and the J gene end by 6 bases; junction bases not matched to a gene: 7. The CDR3 contains 16 residues. DNA of the CDR3: TGTGCCAGCAGCACTGACAGGGGGCAGGGTAATTCACCCCTCCACTTT. This encodes CASSTDRGQGNSPLHF.

The chain has TRBV20-1 and TRBJ1-6; tentatively, D is TRBD1 (5 bases). This CDR3 is built from 14 residues. Germline values: CDR1 DFQATT, CDR2 SNEGSKA (reference sequence). V was shortened by 3 bases and J by 7 bases, with 13 bases between the two germline ends. CDR3 DNA: TGCAGTGCTAGTGGGGGTAGGGGAAATTCACCCCTCCACTTT. Protein product: CSASGGRGNSPLHF.

The gene calls are TRBV25-1 and TRBJ1-1; 7 bases agree with TRBD1. The V and J ends lost 6 bases and 0 bases, in that order; junction bases with no gene match: 4. Per the germline V gene, CDR1 is MGHDK and CDR2 is SYGVNS. The CDR3 length is 14 residues. DNA for the CDR3: TGTGCCAGCAGCGAGGGACAGTTGAACACTGAAGCTTTCTTT. Translated, it gives CASSEGQLNTEAFF.

The rearrangement uses TRBV30 and TRBJ1-2, with D unresolved. The V gene's germline CDR1 is GTSNPN and CDR2 SVGIG (reference sequence). The CDR3 runs to 13 residues. V dropped 5 bases and J dropped 7 bases, with 17 bases sitting between them. DNA for the CDR3: TGTGCCTGGGCCAAGCACACAGCGGTTGGCTACACCTTC. It yields the protein CAWAKHTAVGYTF.

The genes are TRBV7-6 and TRBJ2-3, with D perhaps matching TRBD1 (5 bases). Per germline, CDR1 SGHVS and CDR2 FNYEAQ. CDR3 length equals 13 residues. V was clipped by 6 bases and J by 6 bases, with 13 bases between them. The CDR3 nucleotides are TGTGCCAGCAGTCGTACAGGAGAGGATACGCAGTATTTT. This sequence encodes CASSRTGEDTQYF.

CDR3 residues: CASSVAPENTEAFF. The CDR3 DNA reads TGTGCCAGCAGCGTAGCACCAGAGAACACTGAAGCTTTCTTT. The chain carries TRBV9 and TRBJ1-1; D is unclear. Trimming left V 0 bases short and J 1 base short, with 7 bases between. In germline, CDR1 is SGDLS, CDR2 YYNGEE. There are 14 residues in the CDR3.

This clone was detected a few times. This CDR3 reads CASSQGQVGTYEQYF. The CDR3 nucleotides read TGCGCCAGCAGCCAGGGACAGGTCGGGACCTACGAGCAGTACTTC. The chain joins TRBV5-1 to TRBJ2-7; TRBD1 aligns across 8 bases. The CDR3 totals 15 residues. Germline CDR1 is SGHRS and CDR2 is YFSETQ. V was pared by 4 bases and J by 2 bases, with 8 bases of the junction left unmatched.

The CDR3 protein is CASSTQGGTTEAFF. The CDR3 nucleotides are TGTGCCAGCAGTACACAGGGAGGGACCACTGAAGCTTTCTTT. The J gene is TRBJ1-1, the V gene TRBV6-2 or TRBV6-3, with a possible D match to TRBD1 (6 bases). V was shortened by 5 bases and J by 4 bases, with 14 bases between the two germline ends. Germline V gene data show CDR1 as MNHEY and CDR2 as SVGEGT. This CDR3 is 14 amino acids long.

A few counts support this clone. The chain employs TRBV19 and TRBJ1-1; 7 positions agree with TRBD1. The CDR3 spans 14 residues. The V gene end was trimmed by 7 bases and the J gene end by 0 bases; junction bases not matched to a gene: 5. Germline loops: CDR1 LNHDA, CDR2 SQIVND (reference sequence). CDR3 amino acids: CASKTGAMNTEAFF. The CDR3 nucleotides are TGTGCCAGTAAAACAGGGGCGATGAACACTGAAGCTTTCTTT.

The CDR3 loop is CASSQAASGSSNEQFF. CDR3 DNA sequence: TGTGCCAGCAGCCAAGCGGCTAGCGGGAGTAGCAATGAGCAGTTCTTC. The chain combines TRBV3-1 (or the pseudogene TRBV3-2) with TRBJ2-1; 10 bases match TRBD2. The CDR3 covers 16 residues. Germline CDR1 is LGHDT and CDR2 is YNNKEL (reference sequence). The V and J ends lost 1 base and 6 bases, in that order; junction bases with no gene match: 6.

This sequence joins TRBV2 and TRBJ1-2; D not resolved. This CDR3 has 12 amino acids. With 6 bases removed from V and 8 bases from J, the gap between germline ends came to 13 bases. Germline loops: CDR1 SNHLY, CDR2 FYNNEI. CDR3 region: CASRPIRGGYTF. CDR3 coding DNA: TGTGCCAGCAGACCAATTCGAGGAGGCTACACCTTC. The full variable domain, in which reference TRBV2 and TRBJ1-2 provide the parts outside the CDR3, is EPEVTQTPSHQVTQMGQEVILRCVPISNHLYFYWYRQILGQKVEFLVSFYNNEISEKSEIFDDQFSVERPDGSNFTLKIRSTKLEDSAMYFCASRPIRGGYTFGSGTRLTVV.

This clone was picked up one time. The chain has TRBV5-1 and TRBJ2-5; D perhaps matches TRBD1 (5 bases). CDR3 length: 15 residues. Germline V CDR1 and CDR2: SGHRS, YFSETQ. V was trimmed by 1 base and J by 9 bases, leaving 19 bases between them. CDR3 in DNA: TGCGCCAGCAGCTTGTTGCAGGGTGGATCTGCGCCCCAGTACTTC. Translated: CASSLLQGGSAPQYF.

The rearrangement uses TRBV2 and TRBJ1-5; 9 bases map to TRBD1. V lost 5 bases, J lost 5 bases, and 4 bases stayed unmatched. The CDR3 has 14 residues. The germline V gene has CDR1 SNHLY and CDR2 FYNNEI. CDR3 loop: CASSPTGGYQPQHF. Here the CDR3 DNA reads TGTGCCAGCAGTCCGACAGGGGGTTATCAGCCCCAGCATTTT.

This clone is a singleton in its sample. This rearrangement joins TRBV5-4 to TRBJ2-2; TRBD2 matches at 12 bases. This CDR3 has 16 amino acids. Germline-derived CDR1 and CDR2 are SGHNT and YYREEE (reference sequence). Trimming took 4 bases from V and 4 from J; bases not matched to a gene: 5. The CDR3 nucleotides are TGTGCCAGCAGCCCTAGCGGGAGGGCGAGCACCGGGGAGCTGTTTTTT. Encoded protein: CASSPSGRASTGELFF.

This chain links TRBV3-1 (or the pseudogene TRBV3-2) with TRBJ2-1, with D unclear. The germline V gene encodes CDR1 LGHDT and CDR2 YNNKEL (reference sequence). V gave up 6 bases and J gave up 2 bases, with 20 bases separating them. This CDR3 has 17 residues. Here the CDR3 DNA reads TGTGCCAGCAGTTGGGCTCCCGGTAGGTCCACCTACAATGAGCAGTTCTTC. Translated: CASSWAPGRSTYNEQFF.

The chain joins TRBV30 to TRBJ2-7; tentatively, D is TRBD1 (5 bases). The CDR3 loop spans 11 amino acids. V lost 1 base, J lost 4 bases, and 5 bases lay in between. Germline CDR1 reads GTSNPN; CDR2 reads SVGIG (reference sequence). The CDR3 here is CAWSGQYEQYF. DNA for the CDR3: TGTGCCTGGAGTGGACAGTACGAGCAGTACTTC.

The V gene is TRBV19, the J gene TRBJ2-3; TRBD1 might be the D (6 bases). CDR3 size: 15 residues. From germline, CDR1 is LNHDA and CDR2 SQIVND (reference sequence). The V end was cut by 1 base, the J end by 2 bases, with 10 bases between. DNA of the CDR3: TGTGCCAGTAGTATAGGGGGGCAGCACACAGATACGCAGTATTTT. Translation: CASSIGGQHTDTQYF. The full variable domain, completed using reference TRBV19 and TRBJ2-3, is DGGITQSPKYLFRKEGQNVTLSCEQNLNHDAMYWYRQDPGQGLRLIYYSQIVNDFQKGDIAEGYSVSREKKESFPLTVTSAQKNPTAFYLCASSIGGQHTDTQYFGPGTRLTVL.